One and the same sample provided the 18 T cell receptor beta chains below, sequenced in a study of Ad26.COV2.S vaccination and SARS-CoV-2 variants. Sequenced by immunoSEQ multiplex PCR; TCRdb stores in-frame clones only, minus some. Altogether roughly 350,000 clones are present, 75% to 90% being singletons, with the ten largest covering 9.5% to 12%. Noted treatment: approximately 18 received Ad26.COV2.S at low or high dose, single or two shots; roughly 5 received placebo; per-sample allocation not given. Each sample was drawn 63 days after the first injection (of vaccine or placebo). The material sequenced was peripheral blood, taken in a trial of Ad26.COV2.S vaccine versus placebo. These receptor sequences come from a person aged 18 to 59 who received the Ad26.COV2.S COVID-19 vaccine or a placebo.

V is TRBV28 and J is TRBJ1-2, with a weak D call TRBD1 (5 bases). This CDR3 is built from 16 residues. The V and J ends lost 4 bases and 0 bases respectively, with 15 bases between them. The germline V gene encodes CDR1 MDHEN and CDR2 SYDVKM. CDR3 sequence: CASSSWDRGANYGYTF. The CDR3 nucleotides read TGTGCCAGCAGTTCCTGGGACCGAGGGGCTAACTATGGCTACACCTTC.

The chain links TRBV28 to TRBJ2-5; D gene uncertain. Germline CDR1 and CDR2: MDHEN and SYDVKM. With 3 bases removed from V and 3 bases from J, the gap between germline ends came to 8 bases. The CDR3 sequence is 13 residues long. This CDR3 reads CASSFWLEETQYF. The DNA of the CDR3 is TGTGCCAGCAGTTTCTGGTTGGAAGAGACCCAGTACTTC.

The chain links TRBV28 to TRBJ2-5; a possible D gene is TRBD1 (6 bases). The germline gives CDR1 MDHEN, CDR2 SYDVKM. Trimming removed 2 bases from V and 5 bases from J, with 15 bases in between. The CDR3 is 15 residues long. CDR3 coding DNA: TGTGCCAGCAGTTTAGATCGGGCAGGGGAGGAGACCCAGTACTTC. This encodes CASSLDRAGEETQYF.

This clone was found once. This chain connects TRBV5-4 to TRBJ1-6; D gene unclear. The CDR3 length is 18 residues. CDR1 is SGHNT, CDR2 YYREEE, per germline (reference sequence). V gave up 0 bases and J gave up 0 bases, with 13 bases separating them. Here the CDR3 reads CASSLDSMGSSYNSPLHF. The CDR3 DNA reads TGTGCCAGCAGCTTGGACAGCATGGGAAGCTCCTATAATTCACCCCTCCACTTT.

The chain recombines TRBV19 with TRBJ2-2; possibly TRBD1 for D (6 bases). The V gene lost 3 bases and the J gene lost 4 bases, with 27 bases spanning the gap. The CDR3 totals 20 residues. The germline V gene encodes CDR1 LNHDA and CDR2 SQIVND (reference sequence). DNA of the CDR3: TGTGCCAGTAGTATGATGGGGATCGTTGGGCGCAGGGGCGCCACCGGGGAGCTGTTTTTT. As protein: CASSMMGIVGRRGATGELFF.

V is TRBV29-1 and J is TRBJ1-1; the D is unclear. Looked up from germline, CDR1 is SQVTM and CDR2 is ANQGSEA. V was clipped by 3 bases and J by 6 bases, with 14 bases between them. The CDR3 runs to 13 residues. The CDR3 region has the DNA TGCAGCGTTGAGTTTAGGACGGTAGCTGAAGCTTTCTTT. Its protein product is CSVEFRTVAEAFF. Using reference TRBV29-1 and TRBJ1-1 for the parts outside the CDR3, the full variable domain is SAVISQKPSRDICQRGTSLTIQCQVDSQVTMMFWYRQQPGQSLTLIATANQGSEATYESGFVIDKFPISRPNLTFSTLTVSNMSPEDSSIYLCSVEFRTVAEAFFGQGTRLTVV.

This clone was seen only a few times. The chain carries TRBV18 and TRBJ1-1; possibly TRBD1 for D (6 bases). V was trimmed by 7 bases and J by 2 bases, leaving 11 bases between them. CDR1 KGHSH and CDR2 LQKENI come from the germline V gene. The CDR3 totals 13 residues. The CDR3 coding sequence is TGTGCCAGCTTGGCGGGGGCAAACACTGAAGCTTTCTTT. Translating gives CASLAGANTEAFF.

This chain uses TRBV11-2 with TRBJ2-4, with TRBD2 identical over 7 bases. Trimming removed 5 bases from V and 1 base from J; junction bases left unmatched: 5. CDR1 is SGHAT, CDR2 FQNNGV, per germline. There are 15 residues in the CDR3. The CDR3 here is CASSGGGWAKNIQYF. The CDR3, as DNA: TGTGCCAGCAGCGGGGGAGGGTGGGCCAAAAACATTCAGTACTTC. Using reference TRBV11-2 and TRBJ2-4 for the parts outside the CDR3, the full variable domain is EAGVAQSPRYKIIEKRQSVAFWCNPISGHATLYWYQQILGQGPKLLIQFQNNGVVDDSQLPKDRFSAERLKGVDSTLKIQPAKLEDSAVYLCASSGGGWAKNIQYFGAGTRLSVL.

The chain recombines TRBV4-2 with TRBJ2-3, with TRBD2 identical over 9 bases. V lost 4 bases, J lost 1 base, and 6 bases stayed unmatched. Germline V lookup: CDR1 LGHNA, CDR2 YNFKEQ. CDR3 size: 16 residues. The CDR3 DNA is TGTGCCAGCAGCCCCCCCGAGCGGGGGGGCACAGATACGCAGTATTTT. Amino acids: CASSPPERGGTDTQYF.

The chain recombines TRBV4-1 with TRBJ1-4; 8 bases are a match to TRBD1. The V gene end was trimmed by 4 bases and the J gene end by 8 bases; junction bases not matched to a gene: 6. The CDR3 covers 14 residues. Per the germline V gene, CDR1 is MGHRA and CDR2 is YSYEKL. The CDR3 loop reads CASSPRGPYEKLFF. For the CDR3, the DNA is TGCGCCAGCAGCCCCAGGGGGCCTTACGAAAAACTGTTTTTT.

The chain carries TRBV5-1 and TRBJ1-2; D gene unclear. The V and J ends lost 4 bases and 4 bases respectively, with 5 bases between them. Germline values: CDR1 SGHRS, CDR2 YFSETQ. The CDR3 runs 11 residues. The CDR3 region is CASSNRYGYTF. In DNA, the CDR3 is TGCGCCAGCAGCAACCGCTATGGCTACACCTTC.

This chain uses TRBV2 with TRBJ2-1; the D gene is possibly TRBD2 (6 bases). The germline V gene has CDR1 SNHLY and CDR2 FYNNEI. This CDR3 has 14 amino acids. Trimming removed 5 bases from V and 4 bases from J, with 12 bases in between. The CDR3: CASSYGRRYNEQFF. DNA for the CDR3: TGTGCCAGCAGTTACGGGAGACGTTACAATGAGCAGTTCTTC.

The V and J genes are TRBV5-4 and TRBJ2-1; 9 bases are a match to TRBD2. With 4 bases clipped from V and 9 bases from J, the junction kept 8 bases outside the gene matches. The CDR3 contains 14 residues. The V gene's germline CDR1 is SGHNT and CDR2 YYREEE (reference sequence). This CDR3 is CASSLPSGEVEQFF. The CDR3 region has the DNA TGTGCCAGCAGCCTACCTAGCGGGGAAGTTGAGCAGTTCTTC.

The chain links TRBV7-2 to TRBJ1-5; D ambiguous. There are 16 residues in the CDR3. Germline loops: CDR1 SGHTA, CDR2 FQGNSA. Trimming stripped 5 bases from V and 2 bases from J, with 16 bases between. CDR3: CASSRRGPVGNQPQHF. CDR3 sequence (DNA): TGTGCCAGCAGCCGTCGAGGCCCCGTGGGCAATCAGCCCCAGCATTTT.

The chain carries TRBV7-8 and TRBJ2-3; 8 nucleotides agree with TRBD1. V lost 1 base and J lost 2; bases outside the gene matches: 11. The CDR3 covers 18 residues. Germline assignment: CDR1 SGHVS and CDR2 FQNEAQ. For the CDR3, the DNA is TGTGCCAGCAGCTTAGAATTCGGACAGGGAATTTCCACAGATACGCAGTATTTT. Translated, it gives CASSLEFGQGISTDTQYF.

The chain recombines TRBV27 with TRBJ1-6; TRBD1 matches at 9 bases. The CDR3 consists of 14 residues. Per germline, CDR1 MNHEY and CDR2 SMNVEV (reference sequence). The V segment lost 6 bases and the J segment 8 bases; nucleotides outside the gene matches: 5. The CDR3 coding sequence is TGTGCCAGCAGGACCGGGACAGGGTATTCACCCCTCCACTTT. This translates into CASRTGTGYSPLHF.

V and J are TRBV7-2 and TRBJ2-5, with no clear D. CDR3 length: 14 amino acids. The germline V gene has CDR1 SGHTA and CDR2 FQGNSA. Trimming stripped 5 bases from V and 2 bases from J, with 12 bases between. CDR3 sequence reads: CASSPTLQQETQYF. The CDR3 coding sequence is TGTGCCAGCAGCCCGACGCTGCAGCAAGAGACCCAGTACTTC.

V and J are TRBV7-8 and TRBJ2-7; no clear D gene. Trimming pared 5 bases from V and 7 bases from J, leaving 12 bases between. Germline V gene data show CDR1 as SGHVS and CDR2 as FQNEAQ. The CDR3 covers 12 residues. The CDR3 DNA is TGTGCCAGCAGCCCCGGGCTTGGGGAGCAGTACTTC. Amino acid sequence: CASSPGLGEQYF.